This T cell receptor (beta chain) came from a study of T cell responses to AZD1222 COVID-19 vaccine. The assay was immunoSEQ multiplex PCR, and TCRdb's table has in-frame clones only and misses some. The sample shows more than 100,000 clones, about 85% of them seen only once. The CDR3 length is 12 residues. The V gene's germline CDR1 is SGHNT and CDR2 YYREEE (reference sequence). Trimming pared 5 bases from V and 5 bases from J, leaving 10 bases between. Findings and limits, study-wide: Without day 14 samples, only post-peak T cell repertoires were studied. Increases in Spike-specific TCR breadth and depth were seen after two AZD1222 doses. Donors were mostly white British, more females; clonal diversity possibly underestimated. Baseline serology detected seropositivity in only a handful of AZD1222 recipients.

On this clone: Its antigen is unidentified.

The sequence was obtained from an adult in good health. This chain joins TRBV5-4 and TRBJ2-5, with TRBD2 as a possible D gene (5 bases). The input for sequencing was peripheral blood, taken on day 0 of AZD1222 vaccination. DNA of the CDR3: TGTGCCAGCAGTCCGGGGATCGAGACCCAGTACTTC. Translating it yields CASSPGIETQYF.